The 32 T cell receptor beta chains below all came from one sample that was sequenced in a study of blood T cells in healthy people across ages. The authors ran a second PCR of about 6 to 11 cycles using a sample-barcoded 5' primer and a J-beta primer mix. TCRdb independently ran MiXCR on the 5' RACE reads; one entry per CDR3 protein. The sample has about 1.8 million distinct CDR3 sequences; about 50% are singletons. Sequencing was done on a sample of blood. The receptor set was obtained from a woman aged 40 to 50 in good health.

V usage is TRBV7-2 and J usage is TRBJ2-3; D call uncertain. The CDR3 is made up of 14 amino acids. V shed 2 bases and J shed 0 bases, with 6 bases lying between them. Germline-derived CDR1 and CDR2 are SGHTA and FQGNSA. The CDR3, as DNA: TGTGCCAGCAGCTTATTTGACAGCACAGATACGCAGTATTTT. It yields the protein CASSLFDSTDTQYF.

The genes are TRBV2 and TRBJ2-3; 9 bases are a match to TRBD2. This CDR3 contains 17 residues. Per the germline V gene, CDR1 is SNHLY and CDR2 is FYNNEI. Unmatched junction bases numbered 14, after V lost 2 bases and J lost 8 bases. This CDR3 is CASSELSGLAGMGTQYF. In nucleotides, the CDR3 is TGTGCCAGCAGTGAATTGTCAGGTCTAGCGGGGATGGGTACGCAGTATTTT.

This clonotype was recorded a few times. CDR3 coding DNA: TGTGCCAGCAGGGGGAGGGTACGCGGTCAGCCCCAGCATTTT. Translated: CASRGRVRGQPQHF. V and J are TRBV2 and TRBJ1-5; D gene ambiguous. The CDR3 extends over 14 amino acids. Per the germline V gene, CDR1 is SNHLY and CDR2 is FYNNEI. Trimming left V 6 bases short and J 6 bases short, with 15 bases between.

This clonotype was found once. The gene calls are TRBV4-2 and TRBJ2-1; TRBD2 might be the D (6 bases). There are 17 residues in the CDR3. The germline gives CDR1 LGHNA, CDR2 YNFKEQ. V was cut by 3 bases and J by 0 bases, with 15 bases left in between. The DNA for the CDR3 is TGTGCCAGCAGCCAGCCCCCAGCGGGTAGCTCCTACAATGAGCAGTTCTTC. Translating it yields CASSQPPAGSSYNEQFF.

The chain's CDR3 is CASTSQGFNEQYF. In DNA, the CDR3 is TGTGCCAGCACCTCACAGGGGTTCAACGAGCAGTACTTC. V gene TRBV6-5 combines with J gene TRBJ2-5; 7 bases fit TRBD1. The J call may not be correct, given that the DNA end is closer to TRBJ2-7. Germline-derived CDR1 and CDR2 are MNHEY and SVGAGI. This CDR3 has 13 residues.

There are a few counts of this clonotype. The V call is TRBV11-2, the J call TRBJ2-7; D gene unclear. The V gene's germline CDR1 is SGHAT and CDR2 FQNNGV. Trimming removed 1 base at V and 4 bases at J, with 17 bases between. The length of the CDR3 is 16 residues. CDR3 nucleotides: TGTGCCAGCAGCTTAGCTGCAGGACCATACGGGTACGAGCAGTACTTC. It specifies CASSLAAGPYGYEQYF.

To note about this clonotype: A much bigger clone sits one base away, suggesting this may be a read error. The chain uses TRBV11-2 and TRBJ2-1; 8 positions match TRBD2. The V and J ends lost 8 bases and 6 bases, in that order; junction bases with no gene match: 15. Germline CDR1 and CDR2: SGHAT and FQNNGV. This CDR3 region has 16 residues. CDR3 sequence (DNA): TGTGCCAGCGGCTCCGCGGACCAGCGGGGGAGCAATGAGCAGTTCTTC. Protein product: CASGSADQRGSNEQFF.

This clonotype was picked up many times. This chain links TRBV6-5 with TRBJ2-4; D not resolved. Germline CDR1 reads MNHEY; CDR2 reads SVGAGI. The CDR3 is 11 amino acids. Trimming left V 4 bases short and J 7 bases short, with 5 bases between. CDR3 sequence: CASSLRNIQYF. Here the CDR3 DNA reads TGTGCCAGCAGTTTACGTAACATTCAGTACTTC.

This clonotype has just a few counts. The chain carries TRBV7-2 and TRBJ1-6, with D possibly being TRBD1 (6 bases). The CDR3 has 15 amino acids. Trimming removed 1 base from V and 11 bases from J, with 15 bases in between. Germline-derived CDR1 and CDR2 are SGHTA and FQGNSA. This chain's CDR3 is CASSLGAGTHAPLHF. The CDR3 bases are TGTGCCAGCAGCTTAGGGGCCGGGACACATGCACCCCTCCACTTT.

The chain joins TRBV2 to TRBJ2-3, with 7 bases lining up with TRBD2. J was trimmed by 2 bases and V by 6 bases; bases with no gene match: 8. CDR1 and CDR2 from the germline V gene are SNHLY and FYNNEI. The CDR3 has 15 residues. CDR3: CASSGPGTITDTQYF. CDR3 coding DNA: TGTGCCAGCAGCGGCCCCGGGACTATCACAGATACGCAGTATTTT.

The V call is TRBV13, the J call TRBJ2-7; D may be TRBD1 (7 bases). The J call may not be correct, given that the DNA end is closer to TRBJ2-4. Germline CDR1 reads PRHDT; CDR2 reads FYEKMQ (reference sequence). CDR3 size: 13 residues. The DNA for the CDR3 is TGTGCCAGCAGCTCGGGGGACAGTGGCATTCAGTACTTC. This sequence encodes CASSSGDSGIQYF.

The gene calls are TRBV20-1 and TRBJ1-2; TRBD1 matches 8 bases. From germline, CDR1 is DFQATT and CDR2 SNEGSKA (reference sequence). The trim removed 1 base at V and 5 bases at J, leaving 6 bases unmatched. The CDR3 totals 14 residues. The CDR3 DNA sequence: TGCAGTGCTAGAGCCCCCGGGACAGGATATGGCTACACCTTC. This codes for CSARAPGTGYGYTF.

Many counts were recorded for this clonotype. The CDR3 loop reads CASSQDRASQETQYF. The DNA for the CDR3 is TGCGCCAGCAGCCAAGATCGGGCTTCTCAAGAGACCCAGTACTTC. This chain links TRBV4-3 with TRBJ2-5; D ambiguous. The CDR3 is 15 amino acids. Germline-derived CDR1 and CDR2 are LGHNA and YSLEER. The V end was cut by 0 bases, the J end by 2 bases, with 10 bases between.

The table lists this clonotype with a few counts. The chain uses TRBV5-1 and TRBJ2-3; D unclear. Trimming removed 1 base from V and 5 bases from J, with 17 bases in between. The CDR3 is made up of 16 amino acids. Per germline, CDR1 SGHRS and CDR2 YFSETQ. The CDR3 reads CASSLSGVGQQDTQYF. CDR3 DNA: TGCGCCAGCAGCTTGTCCGGCGTTGGGCAGCAAGATACGCAGTATTTT.

This clonotype has only one observation. This rearrangement joins TRBV20-1 to TRBJ1-5; maybe TRBD1 (5 bases). Germline V lookup: CDR1 DFQATT, CDR2 SNEGSKA (reference sequence). V gave up 6 bases and J gave up 2 bases, with 14 bases separating them. This CDR3 spans 14 amino acids. The CDR3 is CSAEGRKGNQPQHF. The CDR3 region has the DNA TGCAGTGCAGAGGGGCGGAAGGGCAATCAGCCCCAGCATTTT.

This clonotype was observed a few times. V gene TRBV5-1 combines with J gene TRBJ2-4, with a tentative D call TRBD2 (5 bases). The J call may be incorrect, as the DNA end agrees better with TRBJ2-7. Germline V CDR1 and CDR2: SGHRS, YFSETQ. This CDR3 is built from 15 residues. CDR3 protein: CASSLGAGPYYEQYF. The CDR3 DNA reads TGCGCCAGCAGCTTGGGTGCGGGCCCATACTACGAGCAGTACTTC.

The V and J genes are TRBV4-1 and TRBJ2-5; 10 nucleotides line up with TRBD1. The CDR3 totals 15 residues. Germline V CDR1 and CDR2: MGHRA, YSYEKL. V was pared by 2 bases and J by 3 bases, with 3 bases of the junction left unmatched. The CDR3 region is CASSQSGTGEETQYF. DNA of the CDR3: TGCGCCAGCAGCCAATCCGGGACAGGGGAAGAGACCCAGTACTTC.

The chain couples TRBV9 to TRBJ2-3, with unresolved D. This CDR3 region has 15 residues. Looked up from germline, CDR1 is SGDLS and CDR2 is YYNGEE. Trimming took 3 bases from V and 0 from J, leaving 11 bases between them. The CDR3 reads CASSATLLSTDTQYF. The DNA of the CDR3 is TGTGCCAGCAGCGCGACCCTGCTCAGCACAGATACGCAGTATTTT.

The chain is built from TRBV19 and TRBJ2-7; 10 bases agree with TRBD1. Germline V lookup: CDR1 LNHDA, CDR2 SQIVND (reference sequence). Losses at the gene ends were 5 bases for V and 6 bases for J; bases not matched to a gene: 13. There are 16 residues in the CDR3. The CDR3, as DNA: TGTGCCAGTAGTTCCGGCGCCGGGACAGGGGATTTCGAGCAGTACTTC. It encodes CASSSGAGTGDFEQYF.

In this sample, this clonotype turned up a few times. V and J are TRBV20-1 and TRBJ2-5; possibly TRBD1 or TRBD2 for D (5 bases each). Trimming shortened V by 0 bases and J by 4 bases, and 15 bases separated the two germline ends. CDR1 is DFQATT and CDR2 is SNEGSKA in the germline V gene (reference sequence). The CDR3 is made up of 15 amino acids. The CDR3 nucleotides read TGCAGTGCTAGAGAGACCGGGGCGGTAGGAGAGACCCAGTACTTC. Translating it yields CSARETGAVGETQYF.

CDR3 protein: CSARLIDGGGISYEQFF. In nucleotides, the CDR3 is TGCAGTGCTAGATTAATCGACGGGGGGGGCATATCTTATGAGCAGTTCTTC. The chain joins TRBV20-1 to TRBJ2-1, with TRBD2 identical over 8 bases. This CDR3 has 17 amino acids. V shed 2 bases and J 8 bases; nucleotides not matched to a gene: 17. Germline values: CDR1 DFQATT, CDR2 SNEGSKA (reference sequence).

This clonotype was observed a handful of times. This sequence joins TRBV2 and TRBJ2-4, with D possibly matching TRBD1 (8 bases). CDR3 length equals 15 residues. Between the trimmed V and J ends, which lost 9 bases and 6 bases, there was a span of 21 bases. Germline V gene sequence: CDR1 SNHLY, CDR2 FYNNEI. The CDR3 spells CASTPDRGGRNIQYF. The CDR3 bases are TGTGCCAGTACCCCCGACAGGGGAGGGAGAAACATTCAGTACTTC.

CDR3 DNA: TGTGCCAGCAGCACTGCCGGGACCGATTCCTACGAGCAGTACTTC. The encoded protein is CASSTAGTDSYEQYF. The chain has TRBV21-1 and TRBJ2-7; no DNA check was done on the table's D call, TRBD1. TRBV21-1 is annotated as a pseudogene. The CDR3 consists of 15 residues.

In this sample, this clonotype turned up many times. The rearrangement joins TRBV5-1 to TRBJ2-1, with D perhaps being TRBD1 or TRBD2 (5 bases each). The CDR3 runs to 13 residues. V lost 3 bases, J lost 8 bases, and 12 bases lay in between. The germline CDR1 and CDR2 sequences are SGHRS and YFSETQ. DNA for the CDR3: TGCGCCAGCAGCTCAACAGGAGGCCATGAGCAGTTCTTC. Translation gives CASSSTGGHEQFF.

The V call is TRBV27, the J call TRBJ2-3; 12 nucleotides agree with TRBD1. The V segment lost 5 bases and the J segment 2 bases; nucleotides outside the gene matches: 5. The CDR3 is made up of 16 amino acids. Germline V gene lookup returns CDR1 MNHEY and CDR2 SMNVEV (reference sequence). CDR3 DNA: TGTGCCAGCAGTCACGGGACAGGGGGCCCCACAGATACGCAGTATTTT. This sequence encodes CASSHGTGGPTDTQYF.

This clonotype was counted between two and nine times. J is TRBJ2-5 and V is TRBV7-9; tentative D call: TRBD1 (8 bases). V lost 0 bases and J 4 bases, leaving 12 bases between the germline ends. CDR1 is SEHNR and CDR2 is FQNEAQ in the germline V gene (reference sequence). The CDR3 consists of 15 residues. DNA for the CDR3: TGTGCCAGCAGCTTAGCACAGGGGGGGACAGAGACCCAGTACTTC. Amino acid sequence: CASSLAQGGTETQYF.

This chain's CDR3 is CASSQVISDYQPQHF. In DNA, the CDR3 is TGCGCCAGCAGCCAAGTAATCAGTGATTATCAGCCCCAGCATTTT. This chain uses TRBV4-3 with TRBJ1-5, with D unclear. Germline CDR1 reads LGHNA; CDR2 reads YSLEER. V was cut by 1 base and J by 5 bases, with 12 bases left in between. This CDR3 has 15 residues.

Only a few counts were recorded for this clonotype. The chain employs TRBV4-2 and TRBJ2-1; the match to TRBD1 covers 9 bases. The germline V gene has CDR1 LGHNA and CDR2 YNFKEQ. The CDR3 sequence is 14 residues long. Losses at the gene ends were 4 bases for V and 7 bases for J; bases not matched to a gene: 5. CDR3 protein: CASSRVDRGNEQFF. The CDR3 nucleotides are TGTGCCAGCAGCCGAGTGGACAGGGGAAATGAGCAGTTCTTC.

The chain links TRBV5-1 to TRBJ2-2, with 7 nucleotides matching TRBD1. From germline, CDR1 is SGHRS and CDR2 YFSETQ. The CDR3 is 14 amino acids. J was trimmed by 4 bases and V by 4 bases; bases with no gene match: 4. CDR3 coding DNA: TGCGCCAGCAGCCCGACAGGGCGCACCGGGGAGCTGTTTTTT. It codes for CASSPTGRTGELFF.

This chain joins TRBV20-1 and TRBJ2-1; TRBD2 matches at 7 bases. CDR1 is DFQATT, CDR2 SNEGSKA, per germline (reference sequence). There are 15 residues in the CDR3. V gave up 2 bases and J gave up 3 bases; unmatched junction bases: 7. The CDR3: CSARTRAGDYNEQFF. The CDR3 coding sequence is TGCAGTGCTAGAACCCGTGCGGGGGACTACAATGAGCAGTTCTTC.

This clonotype has only one observation. Here the CDR3 DNA reads TGTGCCACCAGCAGGGCAGGGCGATCCACCGGGGAGCTGTTTTTT. Its translation is CATSRAGRSTGELFF. This chain uses TRBV15 with TRBJ2-2; tentative D call: TRBD1 (5 bases). The CDR3 is made up of 15 amino acids. Germline V gives CDR1 LNHNV, CDR2 YYDKDF (reference sequence). V was pared by 3 bases and J by 4 bases, with 12 bases between.

The chain is built from TRBV6-5 and TRBJ1-2; D call uncertain. Per the germline V gene, CDR1 is MNHEY and CDR2 is SVGAGI. There are 14 residues in the CDR3. The germline V and J ends were trimmed by 3 bases and 2 bases, with 10 bases remaining between them. Here the CDR3 reads CASSYRKENYGYTF. Written as DNA, the CDR3 is TGTGCCAGCAGTTATCGTAAGGAGAACTATGGCTACACCTTC.